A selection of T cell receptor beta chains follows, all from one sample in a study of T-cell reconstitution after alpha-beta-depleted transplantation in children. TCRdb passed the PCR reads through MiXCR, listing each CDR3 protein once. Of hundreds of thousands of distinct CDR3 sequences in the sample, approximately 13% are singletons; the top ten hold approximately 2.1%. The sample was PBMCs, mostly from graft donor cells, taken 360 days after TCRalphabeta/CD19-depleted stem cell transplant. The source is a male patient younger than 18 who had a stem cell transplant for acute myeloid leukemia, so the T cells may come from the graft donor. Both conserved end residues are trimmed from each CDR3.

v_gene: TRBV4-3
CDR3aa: ASSPQRGTGNTIY

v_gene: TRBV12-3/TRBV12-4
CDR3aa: ASSIGPGAEAF

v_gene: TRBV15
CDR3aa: ATSTYNEQF

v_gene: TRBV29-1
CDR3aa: SATSGTRTDTQY

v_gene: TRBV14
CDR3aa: ASSQGGAVLAKNIQY

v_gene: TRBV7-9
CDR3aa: ASSFERTQRYEQY

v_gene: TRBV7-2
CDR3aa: ASSLVPPGQATGELF

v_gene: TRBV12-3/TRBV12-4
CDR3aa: ASSPSGPQGRGPNEQF

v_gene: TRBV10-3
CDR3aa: AISDPEGRKNEQY

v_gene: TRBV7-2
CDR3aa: ASSLVSTTSADEQY

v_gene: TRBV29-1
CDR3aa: SVAPTTEAF

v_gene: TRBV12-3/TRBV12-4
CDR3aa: ASSLGTGWGYEQY

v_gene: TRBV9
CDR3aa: ASSVGGQGYSPLH

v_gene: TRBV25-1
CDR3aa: ASSPPGRATGELF

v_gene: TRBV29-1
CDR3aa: SVAGTFEAF

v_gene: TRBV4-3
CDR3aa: ASSPFSKGGETQY

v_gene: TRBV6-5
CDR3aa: ASSSPSAGAETQY

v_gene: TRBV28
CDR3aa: ASSRGIGQAVD

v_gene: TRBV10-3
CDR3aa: AISGRTSGRGLQETQY

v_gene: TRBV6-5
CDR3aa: ASSYADPGEAF

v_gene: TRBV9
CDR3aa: ASSVEPTVQETQY

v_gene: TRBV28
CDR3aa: ASSLTVGRGAF

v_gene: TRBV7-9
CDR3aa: ASSLVASGSHEQY

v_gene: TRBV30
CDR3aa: AWSVRGLVYEQY

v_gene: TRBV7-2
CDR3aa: ASSSALLAGGTGELF

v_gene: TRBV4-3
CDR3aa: ASSRTGTVCYEQY

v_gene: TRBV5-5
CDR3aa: ASSLVGRGPPGETQY

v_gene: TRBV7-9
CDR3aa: ASSLDSRTDTQY

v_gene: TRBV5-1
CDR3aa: ASSLDRTGNGYT

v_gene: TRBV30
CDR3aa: AWIPMGNEQF

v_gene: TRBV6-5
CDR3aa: ASSQTAGGIYEQY

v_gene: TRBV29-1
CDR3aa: SVEASLSTDTQY

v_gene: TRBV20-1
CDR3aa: SANSGIGDTQY

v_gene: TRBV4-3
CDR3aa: ASSQDPGGSYGYT

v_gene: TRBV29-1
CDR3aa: SVGGLAGGGTDTQY

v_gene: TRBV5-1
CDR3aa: ASSLVLAKGYEQY

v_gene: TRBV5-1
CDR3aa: ASDPLSGSGTDTQY

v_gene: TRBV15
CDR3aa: ATSRDGSRRYEQY

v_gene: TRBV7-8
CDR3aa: ASSFSLWTKLNTEAF

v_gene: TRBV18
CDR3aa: ASSPDSSLYEQY

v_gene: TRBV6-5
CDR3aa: ASSYHNRVRSTEAF

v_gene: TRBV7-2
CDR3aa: ASSWVVGGIYGYT

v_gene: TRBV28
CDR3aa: ASRSTGRTYGYT